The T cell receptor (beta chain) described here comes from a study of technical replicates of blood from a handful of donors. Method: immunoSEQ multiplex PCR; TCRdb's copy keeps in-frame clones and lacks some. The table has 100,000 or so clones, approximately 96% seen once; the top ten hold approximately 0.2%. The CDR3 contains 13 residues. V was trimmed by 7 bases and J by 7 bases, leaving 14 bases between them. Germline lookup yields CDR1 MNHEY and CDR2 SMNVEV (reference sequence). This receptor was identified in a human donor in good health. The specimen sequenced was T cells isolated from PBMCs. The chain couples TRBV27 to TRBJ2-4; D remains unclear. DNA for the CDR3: TGTGCCAGCATAGGTGGGCTGATGAACATTCAGTACTTC. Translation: CASIGGLMNIQYF.